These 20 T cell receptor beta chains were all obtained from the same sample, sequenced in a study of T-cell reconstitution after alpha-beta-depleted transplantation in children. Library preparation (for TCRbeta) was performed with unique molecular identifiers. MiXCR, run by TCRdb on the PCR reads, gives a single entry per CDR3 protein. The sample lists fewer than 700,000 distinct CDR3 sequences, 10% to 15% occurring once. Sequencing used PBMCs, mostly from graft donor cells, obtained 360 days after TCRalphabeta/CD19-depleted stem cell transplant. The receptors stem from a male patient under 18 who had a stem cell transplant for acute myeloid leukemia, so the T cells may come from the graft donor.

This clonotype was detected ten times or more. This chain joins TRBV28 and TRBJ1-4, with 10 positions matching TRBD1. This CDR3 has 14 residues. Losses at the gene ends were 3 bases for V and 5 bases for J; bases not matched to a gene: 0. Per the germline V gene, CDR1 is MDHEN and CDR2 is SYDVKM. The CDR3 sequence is CASSLTGGNEKLFF. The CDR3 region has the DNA TGTGCCAGCAGTTTGACAGGGGGCAATGAAAAACTGTTTTTT.

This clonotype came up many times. The CDR3: CSYALGAYEQYF. CDR3 nucleotides: TGCAGCTATGCGCTAGGAGCCTACGAGCAGTACTTC. V is TRBV29-1 and J is TRBJ2-7; D gene unclear. Trimming removed 8 bases at V and 2 bases at J, with 13 bases between. The germline V gene encodes CDR1 SQVTM and CDR2 ANQGSEA. The CDR3 length is 12 residues.

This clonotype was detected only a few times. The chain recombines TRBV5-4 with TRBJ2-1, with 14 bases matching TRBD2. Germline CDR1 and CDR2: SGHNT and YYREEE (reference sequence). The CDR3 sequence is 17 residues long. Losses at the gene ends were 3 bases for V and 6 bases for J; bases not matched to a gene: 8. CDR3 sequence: CASSWGGLAGVPNEQFF. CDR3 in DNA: TGTGCCAGCAGCTGGGGGGGACTAGCGGGAGTGCCCAATGAGCAGTTCTTC.

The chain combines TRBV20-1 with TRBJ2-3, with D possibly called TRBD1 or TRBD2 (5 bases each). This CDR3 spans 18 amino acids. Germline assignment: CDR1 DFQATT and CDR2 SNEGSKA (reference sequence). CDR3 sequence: CSSRDQDAFLTSTDTQYF. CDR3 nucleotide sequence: TGCAGCTCCCGGGACCAGGACGCGTTCCTCACTAGCACAGATACGCAGTATTTT.

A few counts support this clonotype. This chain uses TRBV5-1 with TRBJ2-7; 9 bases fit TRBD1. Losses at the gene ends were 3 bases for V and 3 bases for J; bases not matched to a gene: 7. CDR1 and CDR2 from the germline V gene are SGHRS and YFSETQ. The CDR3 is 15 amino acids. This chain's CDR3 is CASSSTGTGLYEQYF. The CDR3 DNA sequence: TGCGCCAGCAGCTCGACCGGGACAGGGCTCTACGAGCAGTACTTC.

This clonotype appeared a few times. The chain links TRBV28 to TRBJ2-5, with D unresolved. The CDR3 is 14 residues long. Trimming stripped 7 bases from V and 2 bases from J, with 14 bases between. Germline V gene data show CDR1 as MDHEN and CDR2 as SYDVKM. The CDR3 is CASTDSTVQETQYF. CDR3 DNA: TGTGCCAGCACTGATTCTACTGTGCAAGAGACCCAGTACTTC.

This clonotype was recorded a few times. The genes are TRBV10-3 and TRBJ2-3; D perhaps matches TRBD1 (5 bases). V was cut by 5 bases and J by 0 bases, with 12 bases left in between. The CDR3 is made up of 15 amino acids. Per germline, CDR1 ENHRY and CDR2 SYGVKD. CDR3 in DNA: TGTGCCATCAGTAGGTGGGGCCCTAGCACAGATACGCAGTATTTT. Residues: CAISRWGPSTDTQYF.

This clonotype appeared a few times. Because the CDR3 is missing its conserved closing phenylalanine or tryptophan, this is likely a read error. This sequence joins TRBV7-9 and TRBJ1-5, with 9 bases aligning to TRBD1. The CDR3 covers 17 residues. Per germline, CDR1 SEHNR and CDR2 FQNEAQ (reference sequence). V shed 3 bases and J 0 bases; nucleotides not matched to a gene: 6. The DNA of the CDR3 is TGTGCCAGCAGCTTCGGGACAGGGAGTTCTAGCAATCAGCCCCAGCATTGT. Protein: CASSFGTGSSSNQPQHC.

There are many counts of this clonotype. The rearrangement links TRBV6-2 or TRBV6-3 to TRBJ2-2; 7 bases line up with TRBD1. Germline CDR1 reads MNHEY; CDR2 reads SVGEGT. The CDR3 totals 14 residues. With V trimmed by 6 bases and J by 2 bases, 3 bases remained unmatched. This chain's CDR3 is CASRRDRNTGELFF. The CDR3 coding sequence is TGTGCCAGCAGACGGGACAGAAACACCGGGGAGCTGTTTTTT.

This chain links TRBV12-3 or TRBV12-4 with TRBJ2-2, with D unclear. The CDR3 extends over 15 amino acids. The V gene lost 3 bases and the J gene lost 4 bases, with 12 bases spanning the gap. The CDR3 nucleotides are TGTGCCAGCAGTTTCCCGACACATTTCACCGGGGAGCTGTTTTTT. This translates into CASSFPTHFTGELFF.

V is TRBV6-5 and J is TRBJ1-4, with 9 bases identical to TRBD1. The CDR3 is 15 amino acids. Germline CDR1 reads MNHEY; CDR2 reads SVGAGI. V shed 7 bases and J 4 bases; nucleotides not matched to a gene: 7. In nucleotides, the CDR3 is TGTGCCAGCAAAAAACAGGGGGCCGTTAATGAAAAACTGTTTTTT. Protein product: CASKKQGAVNEKLFF.

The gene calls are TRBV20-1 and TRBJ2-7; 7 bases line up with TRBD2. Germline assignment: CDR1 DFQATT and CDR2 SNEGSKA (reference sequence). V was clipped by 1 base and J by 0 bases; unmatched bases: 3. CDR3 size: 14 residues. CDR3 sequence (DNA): TGCAGTGCTAGAGTACGGGAGGTCTCCTACGAGCAGTACTTC. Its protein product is CSARVREVSYEQYF.

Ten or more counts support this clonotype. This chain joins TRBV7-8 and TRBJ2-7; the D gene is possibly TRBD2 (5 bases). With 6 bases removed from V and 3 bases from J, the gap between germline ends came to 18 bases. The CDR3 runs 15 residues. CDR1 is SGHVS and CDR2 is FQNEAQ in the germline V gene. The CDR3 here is CASRSTPVGLYEQYF. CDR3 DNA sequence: TGTGCCAGCAGATCAACCCCCGTAGGACTCTACGAGCAGTACTTC.

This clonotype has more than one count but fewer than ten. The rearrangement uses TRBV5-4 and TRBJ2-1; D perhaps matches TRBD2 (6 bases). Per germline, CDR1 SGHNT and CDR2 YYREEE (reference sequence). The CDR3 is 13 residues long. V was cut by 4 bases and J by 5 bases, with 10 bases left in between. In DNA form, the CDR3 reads TGTGCCAGCAGCCGGACGGGGGACAATGAGCAGTTCTTC. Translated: CASSRTGDNEQFF. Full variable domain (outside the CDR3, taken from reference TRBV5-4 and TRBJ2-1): ETGVTQSPTHLIKTRGQQVTLRCSSQSGHNTVSWYQQALGQGPQFIFQYYREEENGRGNFPPRFSGLQFPNYSSELNVNALELDDSALYLCASSRTGDNEQFFGPGTRLTVL.

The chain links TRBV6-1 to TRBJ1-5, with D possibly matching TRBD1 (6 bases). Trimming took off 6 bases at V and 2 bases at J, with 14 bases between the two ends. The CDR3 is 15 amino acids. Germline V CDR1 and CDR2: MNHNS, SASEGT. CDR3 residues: CASSPVGARNQPQHF. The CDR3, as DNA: TGTGCCAGCAGCCCCGTGGGGGCCCGCAATCAGCCCCAGCATTTT.

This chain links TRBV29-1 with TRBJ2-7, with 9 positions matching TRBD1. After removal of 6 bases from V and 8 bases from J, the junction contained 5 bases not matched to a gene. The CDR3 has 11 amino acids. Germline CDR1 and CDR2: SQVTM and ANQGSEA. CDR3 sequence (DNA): TGCAGCGTCGACGGACAGGGGCAGCAGTACTTC. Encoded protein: CSVDGQGQQYF.

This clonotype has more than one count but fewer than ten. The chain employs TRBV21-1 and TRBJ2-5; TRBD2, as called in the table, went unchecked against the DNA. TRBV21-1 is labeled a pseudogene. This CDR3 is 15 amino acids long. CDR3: CASSKRAPPRETQYF. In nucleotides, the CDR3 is TGTGCCAGCAGCAAAAGGGCCCCCCCGCGAGAGACCCAGTACTTC.

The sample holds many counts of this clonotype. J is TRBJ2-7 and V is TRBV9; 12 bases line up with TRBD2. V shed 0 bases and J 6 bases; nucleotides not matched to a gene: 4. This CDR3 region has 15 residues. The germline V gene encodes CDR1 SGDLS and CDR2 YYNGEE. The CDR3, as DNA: TGTGCCAGCAGCGTAGGACTAGCGGGAGTCGGCGAGCAGTACTTC. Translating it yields CASSVGLAGVGEQYF.

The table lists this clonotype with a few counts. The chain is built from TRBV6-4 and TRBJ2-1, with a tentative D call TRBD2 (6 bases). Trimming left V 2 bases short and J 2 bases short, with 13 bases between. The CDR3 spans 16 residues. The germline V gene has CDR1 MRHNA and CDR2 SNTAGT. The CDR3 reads CASSDLRELPYNEQFF. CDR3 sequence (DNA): TGTGCCAGCAGTGACCTGCGGGAACTCCCCTACAATGAGCAGTTCTTC.

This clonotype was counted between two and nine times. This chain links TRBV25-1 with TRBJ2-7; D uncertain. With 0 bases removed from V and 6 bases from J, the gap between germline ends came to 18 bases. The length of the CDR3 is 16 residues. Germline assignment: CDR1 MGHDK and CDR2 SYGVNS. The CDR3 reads CASSEYSHGGLSEQYF. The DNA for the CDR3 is TGTGCCAGCAGTGAATATTCCCATGGCGGTCTTAGCGAGCAGTACTTC.